The next 10 T cell receptor beta chains were all read from a single sample in a study of CD8+CD57+ T cells in acquired aplastic anemia. Genomic DNA was employed as the template in profiling TCR beta VDJ and CDR3. TCRdb itself ran the reads through MiXCR, one entry per CDR3 protein. This sample has 200,000 to 300,000 distinct CDR3 sequences, with roughly 82% found just once. Selection for sequencing was limited to patients who had shown CD8+CD57+ cell expansion by flow cytometry. The material sequenced was sorted CD4+, CD8+, or CD8+CD57+ T cells (not recorded which) from PBMCs. The receptors stem from a human donor with aplastic anemia.

In its sample, this clonotype was seen once. This chain joins TRBV7-2 and TRBJ2-7; possibly TRBD1 or TRBD2 for D (5 bases each). Trimming pared 3 bases from V and 1 base from J, leaving 22 bases between. This CDR3 is 18 amino acids long. The germline CDR1 and CDR2 sequences are SGHTA and FQGNSA. Here the CDR3 reads CASSFTPDGAAVSYEQYV. The CDR3 DNA is TGTGCCAGCAGCTTTACTCCAGACGGGGCCGCCGTTTCCTACGAGCAGTACGTC.

Comment on this clonotype: The DNA is left out, because the CDR3 cannot be placed on it with certainty; the CDR3 is given as TCRdb lists it. V is TRBV9 and J is TRBJ2-2; the table's D call, TRBD2, was not checked against the DNA. Ends included, the CDR3 has 18 residues. Germline V lookup: CDR1 SGDLS, CDR2 YYNGEE. The CDR3 spells CASSTPSGDEQYFGELFF.

Worth noting for this clonotype: In this CDR3 the conserved last residue, phenylalanine or tryptophan, is missing, so a read error is likely. Because the CDR3's place on the DNA is in doubt, the DNA is left out and the CDR3 is given as listed by TCRdb. This chain links TRBV19 with TRBJ2-7; the DNA was not used to check the table's D call, TRBD1. A total of 15 residues make up the CDR3, ends included. Germline V lookup: CDR1 LNHDA, CDR2 SQIVND (reference sequence). CDR3 amino acids: CASSVTVNIQPQQYG.

The chain employs TRBV19 and TRBJ2-1, with a tentative D call TRBD2 (5 bases). The CDR3 is 15 residues long. Per the germline V gene, CDR1 is LNHDA and CDR2 is SQIVND (reference sequence). With 6 bases removed from V and 3 bases from J, the gap between germline ends came to 15 bases. The CDR3 loop is CASSISSGGYNEQFF. The CDR3 DNA reads as TGTGCCAGTAGCATAAGTAGTGGAGGCTACAATGAGCAGTTCTTC.

The J gene is TRBJ2-7, the V gene TRBV10-1, with a tentative D call TRBD1 (5 bases). In germline, CDR1 is WNHNN, CDR2 SYGVQD (reference sequence). The ends were cut back, 4 bases at V and 6 bases at J, with 13 bases in the middle. The CDR3 is made up of 13 amino acids. CDR3 region: CASSAHRTPEQYF. CDR3 DNA: TGCGCCAGCAGTGCACACAGGACCCCCGAGCAGTACTTC.

About this clonotype: This may come from a read error, since a much larger clone is one base off. CDR3 amino acids: CASSPGDADTQYF. The CDR3 DNA reads TGTGCCAGCAGCCCCGGTGACGCAGATACGCAGTATTTT. The chain carries TRBV5-6 and TRBJ2-3, with no clear D. CDR3 size: 13 residues. CDR1 is SGHDT and CDR2 is YYEEEE in the germline V gene. V was clipped by 4 bases and J by 4 bases, with 10 bases between them. The full variable domain, with the rest looked up from reference TRBV5-6 and TRBJ2-3, is DAGVTQSPTHLIKTRGQQVTLRCSPKSGHDTVSWYQQALGQGPQFIFQYYEEEERQRGNFPDRFSGHQFPNYSSELNVNALLLGDSALYLCASSPGDADTQYFGPGTRLTVL.

CDR3 region: CATSDKKTGVEDYGYTF. CDR3 sequence (DNA): TGTGCCACCAGTGACAAGAAAACAGGGGTCGAGGACTATGGCTACACCTTC. The chain joins TRBV24-1 to TRBJ1-2; 7 bases fit TRBD1. V trimming: 4 bases; J trimming: 3 bases; junction bases outside the gene matches: 13. Germline values: CDR1 KGHDR, CDR2 SFDVKD. The CDR3 runs 17 residues.

A note on this clonotype: A read error is likely, as this CDR3 ends without the conserved phenylalanine or tryptophan. It is unclear where the CDR3 begins or ends on the DNA, so no DNA is shown, and the CDR3 is as TCRdb lists it. This chain joins TRBV2 and TRBJ1-1. CDR1 is SNHLY, CDR2 FYNNEI, per germline. The CDR3 has 15 residues if both end residues are counted. The chain's CDR3 is CASRDDGTDTQEVCS.

In regard to this clonotype: This is likely a read error, given that the CDR3 carries no conserved phenylalanine or tryptophan at its end. The chain is built from TRBV2 and TRBJ1-1, with D uncertain. Trimming took 8 bases from V and 1 from J, leaving 14 bases between them. The length of the CDR3 is 14 residues. Per germline, CDR1 SNHLY and CDR2 FYNNEI. The CDR3 DNA sequence: TGTGCCAGCGGCTTAGCTGGGGAGAACACTGAAGCTTTCGTT. Encoded protein: CASGLAGENTEAFV.

On this clonotype: Compared with germline, one end of the junction differs, possibly owing to a read error. The chain uses TRBV7-9 and TRBJ1-6; D call uncertain. Per the germline V gene, CDR1 is SEHNR and CDR2 is FQNEAQ (reference sequence). The CDR3 consists of 15 residues. Here the CDR3 DNA reads TGTGCCAGCAGCTTAGCGTTACAGAGGAAGTCTCCCCGCCACTTT. As protein: CASSLALQRKSPRHF.